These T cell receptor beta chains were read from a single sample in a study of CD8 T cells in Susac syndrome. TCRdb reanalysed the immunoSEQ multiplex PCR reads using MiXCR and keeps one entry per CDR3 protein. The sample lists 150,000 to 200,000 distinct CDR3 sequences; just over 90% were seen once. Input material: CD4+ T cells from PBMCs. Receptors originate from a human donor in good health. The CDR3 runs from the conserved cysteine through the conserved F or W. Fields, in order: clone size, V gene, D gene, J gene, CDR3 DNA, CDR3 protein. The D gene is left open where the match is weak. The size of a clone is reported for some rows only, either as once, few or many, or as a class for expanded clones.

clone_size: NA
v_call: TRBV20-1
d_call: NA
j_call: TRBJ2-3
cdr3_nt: TGCAGTGCTTTCTCCACAGATACGCAGTACTTT
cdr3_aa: CSAFSTDTQYF

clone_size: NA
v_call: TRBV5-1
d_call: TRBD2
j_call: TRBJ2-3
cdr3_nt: TGCGCCAGCAGCCGGACTAGCGGGGGGCCCAGCACAGATACGCAGTATTTT
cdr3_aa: CASSRTSGGPSTDTQYF

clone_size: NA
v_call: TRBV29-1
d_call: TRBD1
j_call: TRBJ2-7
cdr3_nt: TGCAGCGCCTCAGGGGGTCGTGCCTACGAGCAGTACTTC
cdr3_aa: CSASGGRAYEQYF

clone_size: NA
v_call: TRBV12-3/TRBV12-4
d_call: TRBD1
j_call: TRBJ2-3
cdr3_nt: TGTGCCAGCAGTTCAACGACAGGGGCCACAGATACGCAGTATTTT
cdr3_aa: CASSSTTGATDTQYF

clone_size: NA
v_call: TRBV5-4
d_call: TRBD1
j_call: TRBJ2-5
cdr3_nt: TGTGCCAGCAGCTTGGATGGGACAGGGGTTGAGACCCAGTACTTC
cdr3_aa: CASSLDGTGVETQYF

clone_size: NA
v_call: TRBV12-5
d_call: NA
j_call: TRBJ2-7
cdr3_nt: TGTGCTAGTGGTACGGGGCTTCCCCACGAGCAGTACTTC
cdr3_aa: CASGTGLPHEQYF

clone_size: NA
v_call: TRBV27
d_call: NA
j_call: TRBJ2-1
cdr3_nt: TGTGCCAGCAGTTTAAATGGCCCGGACACAGAGCAGTTCTTC
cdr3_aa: CASSLNGPDTEQFF

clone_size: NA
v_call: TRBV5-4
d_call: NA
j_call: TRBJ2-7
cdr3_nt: TGTGCCAGCAGACTCCGGGGATCCTACGAGCAGTACTTC
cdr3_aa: CASRLRGSYEQYF

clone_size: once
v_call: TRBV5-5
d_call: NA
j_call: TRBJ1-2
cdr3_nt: TGTGCCAGCAGCCCAGGATTTTCAGCTAACTATGGCTACACCTTC
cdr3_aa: CASSPGFSANYGYTF

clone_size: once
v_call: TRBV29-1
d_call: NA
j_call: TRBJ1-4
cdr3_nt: TGCAGCGTGACAGGCGCAACTAATGAAAAACTGTTTTTT
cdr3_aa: CSVTGATNEKLFF

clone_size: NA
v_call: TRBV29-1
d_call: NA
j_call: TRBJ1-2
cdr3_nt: TGCAGCGTTGACCGACAGGCTCATCAACTTGACTATGGCTACACCTTC
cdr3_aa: CSVDRQAHQLDYGYTF

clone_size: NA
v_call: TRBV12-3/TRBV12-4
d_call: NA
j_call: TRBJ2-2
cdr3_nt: TGTGCCAGCAGCCCGGCTACAGGGACCGGGGAGCTGTTTTTT
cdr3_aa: CASSPATGTGELFF

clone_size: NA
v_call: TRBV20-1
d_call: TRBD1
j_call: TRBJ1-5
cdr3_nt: TGCAGTGCTAGGGACAGGGGGACTCAGCCCCAGCATTTT
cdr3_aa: CSARDRGTQPQHF

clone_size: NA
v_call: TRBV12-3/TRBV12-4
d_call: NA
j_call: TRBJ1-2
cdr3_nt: TGTGCCAGCACCAGGGACTGGTCCTATGGCTACACCTTC
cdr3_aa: CASTRDWSYGYTF

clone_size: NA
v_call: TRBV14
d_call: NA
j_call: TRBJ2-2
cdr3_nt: TGTGCCAGCAGCAATGCACTAAACACCGGGGAGCTGTTTTTT
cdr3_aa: CASSNALNTGELFF

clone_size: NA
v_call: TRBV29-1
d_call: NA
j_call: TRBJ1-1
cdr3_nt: TGCAGCGCGCAGACTACTGAAGCTTTCTTT
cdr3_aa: CSAQTTEAFF

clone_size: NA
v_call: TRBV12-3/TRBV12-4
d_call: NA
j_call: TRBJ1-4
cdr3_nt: TGTGCCAGCAGCGACCCGGGGACATTAGAAAAACTGTTTTTT
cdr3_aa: CASSDPGTLEKLFF

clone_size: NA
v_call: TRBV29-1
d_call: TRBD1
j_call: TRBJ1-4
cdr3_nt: TGCAGCGTTGAAAGCAGGGACAGGAAGGGGATAAAACTGTTTTTT
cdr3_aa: CSVESRDRKGIKLFF

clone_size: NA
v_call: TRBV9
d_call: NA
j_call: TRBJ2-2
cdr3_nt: TGTGCCAGCAGCGTAGAAATGGCCGGGGAGCTGTTTTTT
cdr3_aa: CASSVEMAGELFF

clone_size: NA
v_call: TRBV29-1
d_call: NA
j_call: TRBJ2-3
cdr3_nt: TGCAGCGCCACTCTCGGGACCCTTGCAGATACGCAGTATTTT
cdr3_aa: CSATLGTLADTQYF

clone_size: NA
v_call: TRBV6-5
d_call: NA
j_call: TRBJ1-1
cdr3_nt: TGTGCCAGCAGTTTCAGGGCAGGGAGTGCTGAAGCTTTCTTT
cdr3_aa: CASSFRAGSAEAFF

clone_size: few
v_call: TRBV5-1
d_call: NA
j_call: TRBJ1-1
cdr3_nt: TGCGCCAGCAGCAACCGGGCCACTGAAGCTTTCTTT
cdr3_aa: CASSNRATEAFF

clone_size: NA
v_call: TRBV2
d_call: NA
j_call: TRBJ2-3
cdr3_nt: TGTGCCAGCCGCGAAGGGGGGCGCGATACGCAGTATTTT
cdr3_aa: CASREGGRDTQYF

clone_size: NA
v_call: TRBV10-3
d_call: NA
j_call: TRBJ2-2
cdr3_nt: TGTGCCATCAAAGAATTCTACGGGGAGCTGTTTTTT
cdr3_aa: CAIKEFYGELFF

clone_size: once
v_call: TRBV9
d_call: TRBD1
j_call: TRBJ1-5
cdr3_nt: TGTGCCAGCAGCGCGACAGGGGTGTCGGGTCAGCCCCAGCATTTT
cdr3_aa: CASSATGVSGQPQHF

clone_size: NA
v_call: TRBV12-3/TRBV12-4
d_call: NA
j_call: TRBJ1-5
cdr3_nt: TGTGCCAGCAGTTTACGGCAGGGCAGGGTGGAGACCCAGCATTTT
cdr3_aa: CASSLRQGRVETQHF

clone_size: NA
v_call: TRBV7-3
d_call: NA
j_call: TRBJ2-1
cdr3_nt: TGTGCCAGCAGCTCCTCCGGGCTTAGTGGCAATGAGCAGTTCTTC
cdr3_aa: CASSSSGLSGNEQFF

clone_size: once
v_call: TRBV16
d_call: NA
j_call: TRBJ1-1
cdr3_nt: TGTGCCAGCATGACAGTTGGGAACACTGAAGCTTTCTTT
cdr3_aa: CASMTVGNTEAFF

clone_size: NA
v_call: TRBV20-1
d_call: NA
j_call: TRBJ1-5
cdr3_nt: TGCAGTGGAGCCGGACCTAATCAGCCCCAGCATTTT
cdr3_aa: CSGAGPNQPQHF

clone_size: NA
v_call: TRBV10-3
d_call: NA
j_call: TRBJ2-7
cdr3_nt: TGTGCCATCAGTGATCCAGGACAGATCTACGAGCAGTACTTC
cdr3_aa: CAISDPGQIYEQYF

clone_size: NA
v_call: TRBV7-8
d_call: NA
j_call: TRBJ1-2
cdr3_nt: TGTGCCAGCAGCTCAGTGGGGGCGCAAGGCTACACCTTC
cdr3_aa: CASSSVGAQGYTF

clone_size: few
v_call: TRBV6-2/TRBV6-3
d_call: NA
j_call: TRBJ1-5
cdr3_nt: TGTGCCAGCAGTTTGAGTAGCAATCAGCCCCAGCATTTT
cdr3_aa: CASSLSSNQPQHF

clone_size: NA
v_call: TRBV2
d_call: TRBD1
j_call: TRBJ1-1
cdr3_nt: TGTGCCAGCGGCGGACAGGGAGGGAACACTGAAGCTTTCTTT
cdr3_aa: CASGGQGGNTEAFF

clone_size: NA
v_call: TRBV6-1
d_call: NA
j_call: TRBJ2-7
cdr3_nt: TGTGCCAGCAGTGAAGATACAGGGAGTTACGAGCAGTACTTC
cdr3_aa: CASSEDTGSYEQYF

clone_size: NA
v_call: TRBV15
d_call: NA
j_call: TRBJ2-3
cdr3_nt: TGTGCCACCAGCAGAGGTCAGGCCCTTACGCAGTATTTT
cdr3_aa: CATSRGQALTQYF

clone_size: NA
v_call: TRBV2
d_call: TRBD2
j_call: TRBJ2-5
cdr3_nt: TGTGCCAGCAAGGCCGGGACTAGCTATGGAGAGACCCAGTACTTC
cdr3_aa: CASKAGTSYGETQYF

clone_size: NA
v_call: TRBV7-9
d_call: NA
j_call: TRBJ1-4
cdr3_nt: TGTGCCAGCAGCCGGGGAGGGGCAGGGGAAAAACTGTTTTTT
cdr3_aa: CASSRGGAGEKLFF

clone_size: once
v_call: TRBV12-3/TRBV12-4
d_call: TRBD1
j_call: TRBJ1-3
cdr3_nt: TGTGCCAGCAGGGCCGGGACAGGGAGAGGAAACACCATATATTTT
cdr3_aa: CASRAGTGRGNTIYF

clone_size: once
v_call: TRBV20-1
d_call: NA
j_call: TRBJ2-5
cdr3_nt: TGCAGTGCTAGACGGGGTTCGGAGACCCAGTACTTC
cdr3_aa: CSARRGSETQYF

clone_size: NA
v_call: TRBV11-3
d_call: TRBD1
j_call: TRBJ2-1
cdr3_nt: TGTGCCAGCAGCTTGGGACAGCCCAATGAGCAGTTCTTC
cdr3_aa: CASSLGQPNEQFF

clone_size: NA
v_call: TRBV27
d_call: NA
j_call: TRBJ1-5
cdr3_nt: TGTGCCAGCAGTTCCCTCAATCAGCCCCAGCATTTT
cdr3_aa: CASSSLNQPQHF

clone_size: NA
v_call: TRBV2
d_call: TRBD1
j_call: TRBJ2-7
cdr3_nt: TGTGCCACCCGACAGGGCGGCGGGCACGAGCAGTACTTC
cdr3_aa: CATRQGGGHEQYF

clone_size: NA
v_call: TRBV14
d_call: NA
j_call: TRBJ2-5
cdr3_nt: TGTGCCAGCAGCCAGGTACAGACGCAAGAGACCCAGTACTTC
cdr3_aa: CASSQVQTQETQYF

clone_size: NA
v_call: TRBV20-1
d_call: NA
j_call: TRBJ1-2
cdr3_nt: TGCAGTGCTACGACCCCTTCTGGTAGCTATGGCTACACCTTC
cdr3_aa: CSATTPSGSYGYTF

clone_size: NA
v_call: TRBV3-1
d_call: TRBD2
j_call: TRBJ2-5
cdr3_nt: TGTGCCAGCAGCCTCTTCGGGACTAGCGGGGGCCAGGAGACCCAGTACTTC
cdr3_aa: CASSLFGTSGGQETQYF

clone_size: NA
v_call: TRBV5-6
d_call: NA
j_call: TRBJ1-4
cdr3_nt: TGTGCCAGCAGCTTGGTTTTAGGCGGAGACTTGTCTAATGAAAAACTGTTTTTT
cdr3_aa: CASSLVLGGDLSNEKLFF

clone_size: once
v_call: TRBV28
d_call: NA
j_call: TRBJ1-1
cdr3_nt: TGTGCCAGCAGTTTAAAGATACAGTATGAAGCTTTCTTT
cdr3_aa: CASSLKIQYEAFF

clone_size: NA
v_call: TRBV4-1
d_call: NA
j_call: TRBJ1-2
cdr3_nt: TGCGCCACTCCCAGGGTTGCCGGACTTACTAACTATGGCTACACCTTC
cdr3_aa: CATPRVAGLTNYGYTF

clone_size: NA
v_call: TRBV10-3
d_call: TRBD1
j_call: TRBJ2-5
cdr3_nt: TGTGCCATCAGTCCGGGACAGGCATCAGAGACCCAGTACTTC
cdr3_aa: CAISPGQASETQYF

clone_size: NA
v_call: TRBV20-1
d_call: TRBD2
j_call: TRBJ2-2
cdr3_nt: TGCAGTGCTCGAAAAGCGGGGACGAACACCGGGGAGCTGTTTTTT
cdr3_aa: CSARKAGTNTGELFF

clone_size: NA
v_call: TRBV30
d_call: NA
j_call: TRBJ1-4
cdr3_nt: TGTGCCTGGAGCCGACCCGGTTCGACGAATGAAAAACTGTTTTTT
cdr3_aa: CAWSRPGSTNEKLFF

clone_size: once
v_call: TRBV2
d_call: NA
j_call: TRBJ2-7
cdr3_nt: TGTGCCAGCAGTCTTGACAGGTTTAACGAGCAGTACTTC
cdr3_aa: CASSLDRFNEQYF